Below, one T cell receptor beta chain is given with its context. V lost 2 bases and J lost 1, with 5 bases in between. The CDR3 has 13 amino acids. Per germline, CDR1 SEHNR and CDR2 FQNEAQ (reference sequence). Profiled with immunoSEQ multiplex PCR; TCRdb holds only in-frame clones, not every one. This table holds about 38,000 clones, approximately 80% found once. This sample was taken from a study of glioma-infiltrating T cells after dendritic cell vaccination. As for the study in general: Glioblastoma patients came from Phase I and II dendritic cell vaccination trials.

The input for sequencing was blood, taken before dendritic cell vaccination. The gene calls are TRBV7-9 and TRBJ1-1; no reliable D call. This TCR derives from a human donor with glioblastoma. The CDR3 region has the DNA TGTGCCAGCAGCTTATCAGGGAACACTGAAGCTTTCTTT. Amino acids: CASSLSGNTEAFF. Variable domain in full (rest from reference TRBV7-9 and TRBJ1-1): DTGVSQNPRHKITKRGQNVTFRCDPISEHNRLYWYRQTLGQGPEFLTYFQNEAQLEKSRLLSDRFSAERPKGSFSTLEIQRTEQGDSAMYLCASSLSGNTEAFFGQGTRLTVV.